This T cell receptor (beta chain) was identified in a study of Graves' ophthalmopathy and Graves' hyperthyroidism. RNA transcripts yielded amplified TCR beta CDR3 regions. HTBI primers were used in a first-round RT-PCR, which preceded a second-round multiplex PCR. TCRdb re-analysed the multiplex PCR reads in MiXCR, keeping a single row per CDR3 protein. This sample yields 200,000 to 250,000 distinct CDR3 sequences, of which roughly 21% are seen a single time; roughly 44% belongs to the top ten. This clonotype was counted ten times or more. Trimming pared 2 bases from V and 2 bases from J, leaving 11 bases between. The CDR3 extends over 15 amino acids. The germline CDR1 and CDR2 sequences are SGHRS and YFSETQ.

The source of this sequence is a woman aged 45-65 years with Graves' ophthalmopathy. This chain uses TRBV5-1 with TRBJ2-4, with D possibly TRBD2 on 5 matching bases. The sequencing sample was made of peripheral blood. The CDR3 loop reads CASSLGTRTKNIQYF. The CDR3 DNA is TGCGCCAGCAGCTTAGGAACTAGGACCAAAAACATTCAGTACTTC. The entire variable domain, with the rest obtained from reference TRBV5-1 and TRBJ2-4, is as follows: KAGVTQTPRYLIKTRGQQVTLSCSPISGHRSVSWYQQTPGQGLQFLFEYFSETQRNKGNFPGRFSGRQFSNSRSEMNVSTLELGDSALYLCASSLGTRTKNIQYFGAGTRLSVL.